These 31 T cell receptor beta chains share one sample of origin, sequenced in a study of blood T cell repertoires in COVID-19. Method: immunoSEQ multiplex PCR; TCRdb's copy keeps in-frame clones and lacks some. The table has about 130,000 clones, about 89% seen once. Sequencing was carried out using peripheral blood. The receptors here all came from a man aged 45-65 years with active or convalescent COVID-19.

The chain recombines TRBV18 with TRBJ1-1, with D possibly TRBD1 on 6 matching bases. The V gene lost 6 bases and the J gene lost 0 bases, with 11 bases spanning the gap. Germline V gene data show CDR1 as KGHSH and CDR2 as LQKENI. The CDR3 extends over 14 amino acids. Here the CDR3 reads CASSSDSLNTEAFF. Here the CDR3 DNA reads TGTGCCAGCTCGTCGGACAGTTTGAACACTGAAGCTTTCTTT.

The genes are TRBV7-2 and TRBJ2-7; 12 positions match TRBD2. CDR1 and CDR2 from the germline V gene are SGHTA and FQGNSA. This CDR3 has 16 amino acids. Unmatched junction bases numbered 9, after V lost 5 bases and J lost 4 bases. The CDR3 spells CASSIRTSGVEYEQYF. The CDR3 nucleotides are TGTGCCAGCAGCATCAGGACTAGCGGGGTTGAGTACGAGCAGTACTTC.

The chain recombines TRBV30 with TRBJ2-7; D is perhaps TRBD1 (6 bases). V was cut by 5 bases and J by 0 bases, with 8 bases left in between. Germline loops: CDR1 GTSNPN, CDR2 SVGIG (reference sequence). The CDR3 spans 12 residues. Written as DNA, the CDR3 is TGTGCCTGGGGGGACAACTCCTACGAGCAGTACTTC. As protein: CAWGDNSYEQYF.

In DNA, the CDR3 is TGTGCTAGTGGTTTGGGGACAGACCTCGGAGCTGGACTGGGCTACACCTTC. Protein sequence: CASGLGTDLGAGLGYTF. The genes are TRBV12-5 and TRBJ1-2, with TRBD1 as a possible D gene (6 bases). The CDR3 runs to 17 residues. Germline-derived CDR1 and CDR2 are LGHNT and FRNRAP. The V gene lost 1 base and the J gene lost 8 bases, with 23 bases spanning the gap.

The rearrangement joins TRBV11-2 to TRBJ2-7; TRBD1 matches 8 bases. The CDR3 contains 14 residues. V shed 6 bases and J 2 bases; nucleotides not matched to a gene: 6. Germline CDR1 and CDR2: SGHAT and FQNNGV. CDR3: CASSWDRFAYEQYF. CDR3 coding DNA: TGTGCCAGCAGTTGGGACAGGTTCGCCTACGAGCAGTACTTC.

The chain is built from TRBV28 and TRBJ1-6, with D maybe TRBD1 (5 bases). The CDR3 contains 15 residues. V dropped 6 bases and J dropped 1 base, with 10 bases sitting between them. Germline lookup yields CDR1 MDHEN and CDR2 SYDVKM. The CDR3: CASRHRQSYNSPLHF. The CDR3 DNA is TGTGCCAGCAGGCATAGACAGTCCTATAATTCACCCCTCCACTTT.

As DNA, the CDR3 is TGTGCCAGCAGCCTCCGGGACAGGGGTATTGATGAGCAGTTCTTC. As protein: CASSLRDRGIDEQFF. V and J are TRBV5-5 and TRBJ2-1, with 10 bases aligning to TRBD1. V shed 4 bases, J shed 8 bases, and the junction held 9 bases outside the gene matches. This CDR3 has 15 residues. Germline-derived CDR1 and CDR2 are SGHKS and YYEKEE (reference sequence).

This clone was recorded once. V is TRBV10-3 and J is TRBJ1-2; TRBD1 matches 7 bases. The V gene end was trimmed by 1 base and the J gene end by 5 bases; junction bases not matched to a gene: 10. The CDR3 runs to 16 residues. Germline assignment: CDR1 ENHRY and CDR2 SYGVKD. CDR3 sequence: CAISEYGQEAAYGYTF. The CDR3 bases are TGTGCCATCAGTGAGTATGGACAGGAGGCTGCGTATGGCTACACCTTC.

This clone was recorded at least ten times. The rearrangement joins TRBV2 to TRBJ2-1; D is perhaps TRBD1 (6 bases). From germline, CDR1 is SNHLY and CDR2 FYNNEI. Deletions cut 5 bases from V and 8 bases from J, with 10 bases between. The length of the CDR3 is 12 residues. The chain's CDR3 is CASSSQGHEQFF. As DNA, the CDR3 is TGTGCCAGCAGTTCACAGGGTCATGAGCAGTTCTTC.

This clone was observed once. The genes are TRBV19 and TRBJ2-7; maybe TRBD2 (5 bases). V gave up 4 bases and J gave up 0 bases, with 13 bases separating them. Germline V lookup: CDR1 LNHDA, CDR2 SQIVND (reference sequence). This CDR3 is built from 15 residues. As DNA, the CDR3 is TGTGCCAGTAGTAATACCGGGATCCCCTCCTACGAGCAGTACTTC. This encodes CASSNTGIPSYEQYF. The whole variable domain, remainder taken from reference TRBV19 and TRBJ2-7, is DGGITQSPKYLFRKEGQNVTLSCEQNLNHDAMYWYRQDPGQGLRLIYYSQIVNDFQKGDIAEGYSVSREKKESFPLTVTSAQKNPTAFYLCASSNTGIPSYEQYFGPGTRLTVT.

The rearrangement joins TRBV29-1 to TRBJ2-5; the D gene is possibly TRBD1 (5 bases). V lost 3 bases and J lost 5, with 10 bases in between. From germline, CDR1 is SQVTM and CDR2 ANQGSEA. The CDR3 has 12 residues. This CDR3 is CSVDKGSETQYF. Here the CDR3 DNA reads TGCAGCGTTGATAAGGGGTCGGAGACCCAGTACTTC. The variable domain in full, completed from reference TRBV29-1 and TRBJ2-5, reads SAVISQKPSRDICQRGTSLTIQCQVDSQVTMMFWYRQQPGQSLTLIATANQGSEATYESGFVIDKFPISRPNLTFSTLTVSNMSPEDSSIYLCSVDKGSETQYFGPGTRLLVL.

This clone was seen only once. The chain couples TRBV11-2 to TRBJ2-2; 10 bases line up with TRBD1. Losses at the gene ends were 2 bases for V and 5 bases for J; bases not matched to a gene: 5. The CDR3 is 16 amino acids. The germline V gene has CDR1 SGHAT and CDR2 FQNNGV. CDR3 in DNA: TGTGCCAGCAGCTTACTGACAGGGGGCGAAACCGGGGAGCTGTTTTTT. Its protein product is CASSLLTGGETGELFF.

The chain carries TRBV28 and TRBJ2-3; TRBD1 agrees at 12 bases. Looked up from germline, CDR1 is MDHEN and CDR2 is SYDVKM. V was pared by 5 bases and J by 4 bases, with 13 bases of the junction left unmatched. The CDR3 loop spans 18 amino acids. The DNA for the CDR3 is TGTGCCAGCAGTGGGGCCGGGACAGGGGGCTCTTCGGCAGATACGCAGTATTTT. Protein product: CASSGAGTGGSSADTQYF.

The chain has TRBV14 and TRBJ1-4, with 7 bases that match TRBD1. CDR1 and CDR2 (germline): SGHDN, FVKESK. Trimming cost V 4 bases and J 5 bases; bases outside gene matches: 7. The CDR3 has 15 amino acids. Written as DNA, the CDR3 is TGTGCCAGCAGCCCCCATACACAGGGGAATGAAAAACTGTTTTTT. Protein sequence: CASSPHTQGNEKLFF.

This clone was seen only a few times. The J gene is TRBJ1-1, the V gene TRBV27; 9 bases align to TRBD1. CDR3 length: 14 amino acids. V was clipped by 4 bases and J by 5 bases; unmatched bases: 5. From germline, CDR1 is MNHEY and CDR2 SMNVEV (reference sequence). The CDR3 loop reads CASSYGTGLTEAFF. The CDR3 coding sequence is TGTGCCAGCAGTTATGGGACAGGGTTGACTGAAGCTTTCTTT.

This chain uses TRBV19 with TRBJ1-1; 8 positions match TRBD1. With 4 bases clipped from V and 2 bases from J, the junction kept 12 bases outside the gene matches. The germline V gene encodes CDR1 LNHDA and CDR2 SQIVND (reference sequence). The CDR3 spans 17 residues. CDR3 sequence reads: CASSRVGQGPLNTEAFF. In DNA form, the CDR3 reads TGTGCCAGTAGTAGGGTCGGACAGGGTCCTTTAAACACTGAAGCTTTCTTT. Using reference TRBV19 and TRBJ1-1 for the parts outside the CDR3, the full variable domain is DGGITQSPKYLFRKEGQNVTLSCEQNLNHDAMYWYRQDPGQGLRLIYYSQIVNDFQKGDIAEGYSVSREKKESFPLTVTSAQKNPTAFYLCASSRVGQGPLNTEAFFGQGTRLTVV.

The chain couples TRBV10-2 to TRBJ1-1; D is unclear. Germline V gene sequence: CDR1 WSHSY, CDR2 SAAADI. The CDR3 extends over 13 amino acids. V lost 4 bases, J lost 5 bases, and 11 bases lay in between. CDR3 protein: CASSGSEQTEAFF. The CDR3 nucleotides read TGCGCCAGCAGTGGTAGCGAACAGACTGAAGCTTTCTTT.

The chain joins TRBV11-2 to TRBJ1-2, with 9 bases identical to TRBD1. V dropped 5 bases and J dropped 5; count of bases not matched to a gene: 6. The CDR3 has 14 residues. The germline gives CDR1 SGHAT, CDR2 FQNNGV. Here the CDR3 reads CASSPRGQGYGYTF. The CDR3 DNA sequence: TGTGCCAGCAGCCCGCGGGGACAGGGATATGGCTACACCTTC.

The chain couples TRBV6-1 to TRBJ2-4, with a weak D call TRBD2 (6 bases). V shed 3 bases and J shed 8 bases, with 20 bases lying between them. CDR1 is MNHNS, CDR2 SASEGT, per germline. The length of the CDR3 is 16 residues. Here the CDR3 DNA reads TGTGCCAGCAGTGAGCGTCGACTAGTGGGGTCGGACATTCAGTACTTC. Translated: CASSERRLVGSDIQYF.

With respect to this clone: Sequence at one end of the junction differs from germline and may be a read error. This chain links TRBV6-1 with TRBJ1-1; 8 bases map to TRBD1. In germline, CDR1 is MNHNS, CDR2 SASEGT. There are 14 residues in the CDR3. CDR3 loop: CASTEQGVNTEAFF. Written as DNA, the CDR3 is TGTGCCAGCACTGAACAGGGGGTGAACACTGAAGCTTTCTTT.

This chain connects TRBV18 to TRBJ1-2, with 8 bases fitting TRBD1. The CDR3 is made up of 13 amino acids. Germline CDR1 KGHSH, CDR2 LQKENI. The junction had 3 bases not matched to a gene; V was cut back by 2 bases and J by 7 bases. The CDR3 DNA reads as TGTGCCAGCTCACCAAGGGACAGGTCTGGCTACACCTTC. It yields the protein CASSPRDRSGYTF.

The J gene is TRBJ2-7, the V gene TRBV7-2; 8 positions agree with TRBD1. The CDR3 spans 15 residues. In germline, CDR1 is SGHTA, CDR2 FQGNSA. V shed 5 bases and J 0 bases; nucleotides not matched to a gene: 6. The CDR3 loop reads CASSSWTGNSYEQYF. CDR3 nucleotides: TGTGCCAGCAGCAGTTGGACAGGGAACTCCTACGAGCAGTACTTC.

The gene calls are TRBV7-2 and TRBJ2-5; the match to TRBD2 covers 11 bases. CDR3 length equals 17 residues. The germline V gene has CDR1 SGHTA and CDR2 FQGNSA. Unmatched junction bases numbered 8, after V lost 5 bases and J lost 0 bases. Here the CDR3 reads CASSPSGLAAYQETQYF. The CDR3 bases are TGTGCCAGCAGCCCCTCGGGACTAGCGGCGTACCAAGAGACCCAGTACTTC.

The chain recombines TRBV2 with TRBJ2-2; 12 bases match TRBD1. The CDR3 extends over 16 amino acids. Germline V gene lookup returns CDR1 SNHLY and CDR2 FYNNEI. Losses at the gene ends were 8 bases for V and 5 bases for J; bases not matched to a gene: 9. Here the CDR3 reads CASRLGQGARTGELFF. CDR3 bases: TGTGCCAGCCGTCTGGGACAGGGGGCAAGGACCGGGGAGCTGTTTTTT.

The gene calls are TRBV9 and TRBJ2-5, with 7 positions matching TRBD1. J gave up 4 bases and V 3 bases, and 12 bases lay outside the gene matches. The CDR3 is 16 amino acids. CDR1 is SGDLS, CDR2 YYNGEE, per germline. The CDR3 sequence: CASSDRSRTGVETQYF. The CDR3 region has the DNA TGTGCCAGCAGCGATCGCTCAAGGACAGGCGTAGAGACCCAGTACTTC. Full variable domain (missing parts from reference TRBV9 and TRBJ2-5): DSGVTQTPKHLITATGQRVTLRCSPRSGDLSVYWYQQSLDQGLQFLIQYYNGEERAKGNILERFSAQQFPDLHSELNLSSLELGDSALYFCASSDRSRTGVETQYFGPGTRLLVL.

The rearrangement joins TRBV5-1 to TRBJ1-2, with 7 bases fitting TRBD1. The CDR3 spans 14 residues. Unmatched junction bases numbered 5, after V lost 3 bases and J lost 3 bases. From germline, CDR1 is SGHRS and CDR2 YFSETQ. In nucleotides, the CDR3 is TGCGCCAGCAGCTGGGGGGACAGAGACTATGGCTACACCTTC. Its translation: CASSWGDRDYGYTF.

Points on this clone: The CDR3 end shows no conserved phenylalanine or tryptophan, and so a read error is likely. The DNA is omitted, as the CDR3 cannot be located on it reliably, and the CDR3 follows TCRdb's listing. The chain recombines TRBV4-2 with TRBJ1-2; the table's D call, TRBD1, has no DNA check behind it. Germline CDR1 and CDR2: LGHNA and YNFKEQ. The CDR3 is 11 amino acids in total, end residues counted. The CDR3: CASSQDNTLTV.

The chain is built from TRBV19 and TRBJ1-5; D might be TRBD1 (6 bases). CDR3 size: 17 residues. Trimming shortened V by 10 bases and J by 4 bases, and 26 bases separated the two germline ends. Germline lookup yields CDR1 LNHDA and CDR2 SQIVND (reference sequence). The CDR3 DNA follows: TGTGCCACCCAACCACATCCGACCGGGACATTAAATCAGCCCCAGCATTTT. Residues: CATQPHPTGTLNQPQHF.

As DNA, the CDR3 is TGTGCCAGTAGTATAGCGTGGACTAGTAGCTCACCCCTAAAGCAAGAGACCCAGTACTTC. This codes for CASSIAWTSSSPLKQETQYF. The chain joins TRBV19 to TRBJ2-5; 7 bases align to TRBD2. The CDR3 loop spans 20 amino acids. Germline lookup yields CDR1 LNHDA and CDR2 SQIVND (reference sequence). The ends lost 1 base at V and 2 bases at J; junction bases unmatched: 19.

This chain uses TRBV18 with TRBJ1-1; TRBD1 matches at 10 bases. The CDR3 loop spans 15 amino acids. The germline V gene has CDR1 KGHSH and CDR2 LQKENI. Losses at the gene ends were 0 bases for V and 4 bases for J; bases not matched to a gene: 2. CDR3 residues: CASSPPRTGGTEAFF. CDR3 DNA sequence: TGTGCCAGCTCACCACCCCGGACAGGGGGCACTGAAGCTTTCTTT.

Details on this clone: One end of the junction fails to match germline, which may point to a read error. The chain uses TRBV4-2 and TRBJ2-7; TRBD1 matches 11 bases. The CDR3 totals 15 residues. CDR1 and CDR2 from the germline V gene are LGHNA and YNFKEQ. CDR3 sequence: CASNQAGTGGYEQYF. In nucleotides, the CDR3 is TGTGCCAGCAACCAAGCCGGGACAGGGGGTTACGAGCAGTACTTC.